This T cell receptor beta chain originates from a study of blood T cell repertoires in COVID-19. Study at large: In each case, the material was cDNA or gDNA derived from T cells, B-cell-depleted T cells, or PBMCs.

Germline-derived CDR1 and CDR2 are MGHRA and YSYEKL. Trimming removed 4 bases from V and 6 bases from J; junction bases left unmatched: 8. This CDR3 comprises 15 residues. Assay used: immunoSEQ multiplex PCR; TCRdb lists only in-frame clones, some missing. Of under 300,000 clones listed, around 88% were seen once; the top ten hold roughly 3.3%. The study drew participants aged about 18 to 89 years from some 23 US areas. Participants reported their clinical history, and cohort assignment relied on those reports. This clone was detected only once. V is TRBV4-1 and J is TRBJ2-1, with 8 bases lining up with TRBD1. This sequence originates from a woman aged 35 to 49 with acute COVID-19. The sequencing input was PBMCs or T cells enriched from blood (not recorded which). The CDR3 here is CASSLGTGTLNEQFF. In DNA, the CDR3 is TGCGCCAGCAGCCTCGGGACAGGAACCCTCAATGAGCAGTTCTTC.